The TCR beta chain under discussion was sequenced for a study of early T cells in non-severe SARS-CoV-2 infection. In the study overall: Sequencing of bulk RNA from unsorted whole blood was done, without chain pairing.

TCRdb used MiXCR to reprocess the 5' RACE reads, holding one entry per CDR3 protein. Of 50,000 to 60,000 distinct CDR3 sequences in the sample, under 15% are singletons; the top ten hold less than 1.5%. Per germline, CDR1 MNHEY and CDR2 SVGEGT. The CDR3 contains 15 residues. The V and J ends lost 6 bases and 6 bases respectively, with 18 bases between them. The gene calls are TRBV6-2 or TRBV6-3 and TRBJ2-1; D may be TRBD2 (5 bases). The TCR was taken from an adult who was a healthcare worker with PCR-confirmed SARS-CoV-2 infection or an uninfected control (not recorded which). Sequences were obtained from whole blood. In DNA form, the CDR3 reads TGTGCCAGCAGCAACGGAGGTACCCCCGGCAATGAGCAGTTCTTC. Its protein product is CASSNGGTPGNEQFF.